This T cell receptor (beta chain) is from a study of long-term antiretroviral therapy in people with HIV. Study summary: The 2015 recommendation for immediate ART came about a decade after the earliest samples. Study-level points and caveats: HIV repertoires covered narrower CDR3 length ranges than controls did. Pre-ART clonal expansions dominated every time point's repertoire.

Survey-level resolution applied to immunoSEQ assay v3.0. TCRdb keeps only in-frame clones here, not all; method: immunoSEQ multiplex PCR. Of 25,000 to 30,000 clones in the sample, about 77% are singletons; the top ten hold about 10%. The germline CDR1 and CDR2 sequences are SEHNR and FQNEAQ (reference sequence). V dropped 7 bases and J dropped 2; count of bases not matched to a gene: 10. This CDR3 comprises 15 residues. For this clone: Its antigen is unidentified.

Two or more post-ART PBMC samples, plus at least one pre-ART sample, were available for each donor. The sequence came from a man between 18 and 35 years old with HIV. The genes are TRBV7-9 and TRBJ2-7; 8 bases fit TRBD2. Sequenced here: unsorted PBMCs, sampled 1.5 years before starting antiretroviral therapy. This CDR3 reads CASTPASGPTYEQYF. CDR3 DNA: TGTGCCAGCACCCCCGCTAGCGGGCCGACCTACGAGCAGTACTTC.